Following are 16 T cell receptor beta chains from one sample sequenced in a study of blood T cell repertoires in COVID-19 (dated by TCRdb to the early 2020s). The method was the immunoSEQ multiplex PCR assay. TCRdb mirrors the immuneACCESS table, restricted to in-frame sequences. Some clones are absent from its copies; in checked studies, under half trace to an unresolved V gene, and the reason for the others is unknown. The table for this sample lists approximately 200,000 clones; more than 75% of them were counted only once. Under 3.5% of the sample belongs to the ten largest clones. The sample taken for sequencing was peripheral blood. Receptors were obtained from a man aged 45-65 years who had recovered from COVID-19.

The chain recombines TRBV28 with TRBJ2-5; no clear D gene. Germline lookup yields CDR1 MDHEN and CDR2 SYDVKM. Trimming left V 7 bases short and J 5 bases short, with 17 bases between. The CDR3 covers 14 residues. The CDR3 sequence is CASTTGYLGETQYF. CDR3 nucleotides: TGTGCCAGCACGACTGGCTATCTCGGGGAGACCCAGTACTTC.

The genes are TRBV18 and TRBJ2-5; D is possibly TRBD1 (6 bases). V lost 2 bases to trimming and J lost 5 bases, with 12 bases between them. Germline V CDR1 and CDR2: KGHSH, LQKENI. This CDR3 comprises 14 residues. The CDR3 protein is CASSPSSTGETQYF. In DNA, the CDR3 is TGTGCCAGCTCACCATCATCAACAGGGGAGACCCAGTACTTC.

The V call is TRBV27, the J call TRBJ2-3; D is unclear. Trimming cost V 2 bases and J 1 base, with 10 bases left between them. Germline V CDR1 and CDR2: MNHEY, SMNVEV (reference sequence). The CDR3 covers 15 residues. The CDR3 sequence is CASSLRRRGTDTQYF. CDR3 DNA sequence: TGTGCCAGCAGTTTACGGCGGAGAGGCACAGATACGCAGTATTTT.

The J gene is TRBJ2-5, the V gene TRBV5-4, with 14 bases fitting TRBD2. Trimming at V came to 4 bases and at J to 0 bases, leaving 5 bases not matched to a gene. The CDR3 has 17 residues. Germline V gives CDR1 SGHNT, CDR2 YYREEE (reference sequence). The CDR3 nucleotides read TGTGCCAGCAGCCCGAGACTAGCGGGAGGGAACCAAGAGACCCAGTACTTC. It codes for CASSPRLAGGNQETQYF.

A few counts support this clone. Written as DNA, the CDR3 is TGCGCCAGCAGCTTGAATGATCAATGGCGGATATCACTTTCTGGGGCCAACGTCCTGACTTTC. Its translation is CASSLNDQWRISLSGANVLTF. The chain has TRBV5-1 and TRBJ2-6; D is uncertain. The germline V gene encodes CDR1 SGHRS and CDR2 YFSETQ. V lost 1 base and J lost 1, with 24 bases in between. This CDR3 region has 21 residues. Full variable domain (missing parts from reference TRBV5-1 and TRBJ2-6): KAGVTQTPRYLIKTRGQQVTLSCSPISGHRSVSWYQQTPGQGLQFLFEYFSETQRNKGNFPGRFSGRQFSNSRSEMNVSTLELGDSALYLCASSLNDQWRISLSGANVLTFGAGSRLTVL.

This clone has only a few counts. J is TRBJ2-2 and V is TRBV19, with 7 bases that match TRBD1. CDR1 and CDR2 (germline): LNHDA, SQIVND (reference sequence). V trimming: 6 bases; J trimming: 1 base; junction bases outside the gene matches: 8. CDR3 length: 16 amino acids. The CDR3 region has the DNA TGTGCCAGTAGGGAGGACAGGACGGGGAACACCGGGGAGCTGTTTTTT. It specifies CASREDRTGNTGELFF.

The rearrangement joins TRBV3-1 (or the pseudogene TRBV3-2) to TRBJ1-5; TRBD1 agrees at 7 bases. Germline V gene sequence: CDR1 LGHDT, CDR2 YNNKEL (reference sequence). This CDR3 spans 18 amino acids. Trimming cost V 0 bases and J 3 bases; bases outside gene matches: 11. CDR3 residues: CASSQDLPVRGDNQPQHF. CDR3 bases: TGTGCCAGCAGCCAAGATCTACCGGTCAGGGGGGACAATCAGCCCCAGCATTTT.

The chain couples TRBV28 to TRBJ2-1; TRBD2 matches 11 bases. The CDR3 length is 16 residues. Germline lookup yields CDR1 MDHEN and CDR2 SYDVKM. After removal of 5 bases from V and 3 bases from J, the junction contained 6 bases not matched to a gene. The CDR3 DNA is TGTGCCAGCAGTATAGAACTAGCGGGGGTCTACAATGAGCAGTTCTTC. Translated: CASSIELAGVYNEQFF. Full variable domain (remainder filled in from reference TRBV28 and TRBJ2-1): DVKVTQSSRYLVKRTGEKVFLECVQDMDHENMFWYRQDPGLGLRLIYFSYDVKMKEKGDIPEGYSVSREKKERFSLILESASTNQTSMYLCASSIELAGVYNEQFFGPGTRLTVL.

In its sample, this clone was seen once. The chain links TRBV6-5 to TRBJ1-1; tentatively, D is TRBD1 (6 bases). This CDR3 is built from 15 residues. Germline V gene sequence: CDR1 MNHEY, CDR2 SVGAGI. V was clipped by 6 bases and J by 0 bases, with 14 bases between them. The CDR3 bases are TGTGCCAGCAGACCCAGGGGACCAATGAACACTGAAGCTTTCTTT. Translated, it gives CASRPRGPMNTEAFF.

The chain joins TRBV2 to TRBJ1-5; D uncertain. Germline V gene sequence: CDR1 SNHLY, CDR2 FYNNEI. Deletions cut 4 bases from V and 1 base from J, with 11 bases between. The CDR3 is 15 residues long. In DNA form, the CDR3 reads TGTGCCAGCAGTGCGGCCGGGGTGAGCAATCAGCCCCAGCATTTT. Its protein product is CASSAAGVSNQPQHF.

The rearrangement uses TRBV20-1 and TRBJ2-3, with 8 bases that match TRBD2. The CDR3 consists of 14 residues. Germline assignment: CDR1 DFQATT and CDR2 SNEGSKA (reference sequence). V was clipped by 3 bases and J by 8 bases; unmatched bases: 10. The CDR3: CSASQREQLSTQYF. DNA of the CDR3: TGCAGTGCTAGTCAGCGGGAGCAATTATCTACGCAGTATTTT.

The chain employs TRBV14 and TRBJ2-7; 7 nucleotides align to TRBD2. Per germline, CDR1 SGHDN and CDR2 FVKESK. V was pared by 4 bases and J by 0 bases, with 12 bases of the junction left unmatched. The CDR3 has 17 residues. In DNA, the CDR3 is TGTGCCAGCAGCCTTTACCCCTTAGCGGGTCCCTCCTACGAGCAGTACTTC. Its protein is CASSLYPLAGPSYEQYF.

This clone was picked up one time. The chain recombines TRBV5-1 with TRBJ2-7; 11 bases agree with TRBD2. V lost 0 bases, J lost 2 bases, and 4 bases stayed unmatched. Germline V gene data show CDR1 as SGHRS and CDR2 as YFSETQ. The CDR3 has 16 residues. The CDR3, as DNA: TGCGCCAGCAGCTTGGGAGGGACTAGCGGACCCTACGAGCAGTACTTC. Its translation: CASSLGGTSGPYEQYF.

For the CDR3, the DNA is TGTGCCAGCAGTTACGAGGGCACCGGGAACACTGAAGCTTTCTTT. Residues: CASSYEGTGNTEAFF. The chain uses TRBV6-6 and TRBJ1-1; D is undetermined. Germline V gene sequence: CDR1 MNHNY, CDR2 SVGAGI (reference sequence). The CDR3 consists of 15 residues. Trimming took 2 bases from V and 1 from J, leaving 11 bases between them.

The chain employs TRBV19 and TRBJ1-5; no clear D. The germline gives CDR1 LNHDA, CDR2 SQIVND (reference sequence). V lost 4 bases and J 2 bases, leaving 18 bases between the germline ends. This CDR3 region has 17 residues. The CDR3: CASSKFGEEGGNQPQHF. CDR3 nucleotides: TGTGCCAGTAGTAAGTTCGGGGAGGAGGGCGGCAATCAGCCCCAGCATTTT.

Turning to this clone: The sample carries other DNA sequences with the same CDR3. V and J are TRBV29-1 and TRBJ2-1; D may be TRBD1 (5 bases). Per the germline V gene, CDR1 is SQVTM and CDR2 is ANQGSEA. The CDR3 spans 11 residues. V dropped 6 bases and J dropped 4 bases, with 7 bases sitting between them. CDR3 in DNA: TGCAGCGTCGACAGATACAATGAGCAGTTCTTC. Encoded protein: CSVDRYNEQFF.